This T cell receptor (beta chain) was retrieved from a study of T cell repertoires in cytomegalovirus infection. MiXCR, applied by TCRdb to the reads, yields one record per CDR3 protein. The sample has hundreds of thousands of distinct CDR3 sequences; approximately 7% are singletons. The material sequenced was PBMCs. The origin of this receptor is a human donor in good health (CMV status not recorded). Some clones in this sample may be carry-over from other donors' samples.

Here the CDR3 reads CASSAIGMSGNTIYF. The CDR3 DNA sequence: TGTGCCAGCAGCGCGATCGGGATGTCGGGAAACACCATATATTTT. V usage is TRBV9 and J usage is TRBJ1-3; no firm D call. The V end lost 3 bases, the J end lost 4 bases, and 14 bases lay between the germline ends. Per germline, CDR1 SGDLS and CDR2 YYNGEE. The CDR3 runs to 15 residues. Supplemented by reference TRBV9 and TRBJ1-3, the full variable domain reads DSGVTQTPKHLITATGQRVTLRCSPRSGDLSVYWYQQSLDQGLQFLIQYYNGEERAKGNILERFSAQQFPDLHSELNLSSLELGDSALYFCASSAIGMSGNTIYFGEGSWLTVV.